This TCR beta chain derives from a study of low-dose radiotherapy and immunotherapy resistance in tumors. The donors' regimen was nivolumab, ipilimumab, aspirin, low-dose cyclophosphamide and low-dose radiotherapy. Advanced solid tumors without tumor-infiltrating lymphocytes were required for inclusion. cDNA synthesis used a TRAV/TRBV-specific primer set for both chains. The PCR that amplified TCRs ran for approximately 18 cycles, relying on a constant-region primer and a V-primer adapter. Each CDR3 protein is one row after TCRdb ran MiXCR on the reads. In the table there are 13,000 to 15,000 distinct CDR3 sequences, 65% to 75% of which are singletons. The CDR3 runs to 15 residues. The germline gives CDR1 MNHEY, CDR2 SVGAGI. The V and J ends lost 3 bases and 4 bases respectively, with 12 bases between them.

This clonotype was obtained from a human donor with advanced metastatic prostate, ovarian, gallbladder or colorectal cancer (not recorded which). This table probably holds off-target reads from a library built for another chain. The chain carries TRBV6-5 and TRBJ1-4; possibly TRBD1 for D (5 bases). The CDR3 spells CASSYAGRLNEKLFF. CDR3 coding DNA: TGTGCCAGCAGTTATGCGGGACGGCTTAATGAAAAACTGTTTTTT.